Presented here are 14 T cell receptor beta chains from one specimen sequenced in a study of blood T cell repertoires in COVID-19. The table came from immunoSEQ multiplex PCR; TCRdb's copy has only in-frame clones and leaves some out. The table includes 250,000 to 300,000 clones, around nine tenths detected once. The sequencing sample was made of PBMCs or T cells enriched from blood (not recorded which). The receptors were gathered from a woman aged 40 to 50 who had recovered from COVID-19.

The chain combines TRBV7-6 with TRBJ1-2, with D possibly TRBD1 on 5 matching bases. The CDR3 covers 15 residues. Trimming left V 1 base short and J 4 bases short, with 13 bases between. The germline gives CDR1 SGHVS, CDR2 FNYEAQ. The CDR3 DNA reads as TGTGCCAGCAGCTTAGACTCGGGACTTAGCTATGGCTACACCTTC. It specifies CASSLDSGLSYGYTF.

The chain employs TRBV4-2 and TRBJ1-3; 8 bases are a match to TRBD1. The length of the CDR3 is 15 residues. The V gene end was trimmed by 5 bases and the J gene end by 8 bases; junction bases not matched to a gene: 11. In germline, CDR1 is LGHNA, CDR2 YNFKEQ. CDR3 loop: CASSARTGSGYTIYF. Written as DNA, the CDR3 is TGTGCCAGCAGCGCCCGGACAGGGAGCGGGTACACCATATATTTT.

The chain uses TRBV4-1 and TRBJ2-3; D is possibly TRBD1 (6 bases). Germline CDR1 MGHRA, CDR2 YSYEKL. With 2 bases removed from V and 5 bases from J, the gap between germline ends came to 11 bases. The CDR3 length is 14 residues. CDR3 residues: CASSQQNRVDTQYF. The CDR3 DNA reads as TGCGCCAGCAGCCAACAGAACAGGGTAGATACGCAGTATTTT.

The chain uses TRBV7-8 and TRBJ2-5; TRBD2 is a possible D gene (6 bases). The CDR3 has 15 amino acids. V was clipped by 8 bases and J by 0 bases, with 16 bases between them. CDR1 and CDR2 (germline): SGHVS, FQNEAQ. CDR3 coding DNA: TGTGCCAGCGGCAGTTTTGCGGGGAACCAAGAGACCCAGTACTTC. Translated: CASGSFAGNQETQYF.

The J gene is TRBJ2-3, the V gene TRBV4-3, with TRBD2 identical over 7 bases. Trimming at V came to 5 bases and at J to 6 bases, leaving 2 bases not matched to a gene. The CDR3 covers 12 residues. Germline CDR1 and CDR2: LGHNA and YSLEER. The CDR3 is CASSWGGDTQYF. DNA for the CDR3: TGCGCCAGCAGCTGGGGGGGTGATACGCAGTATTTT.

The genes are TRBV7-6 and TRBJ1-3; D might be TRBD1 (5 bases). This CDR3 is built from 14 residues. V was trimmed by 6 bases and J by 2 bases, leaving 11 bases between them. In germline, CDR1 is SGHVS, CDR2 FNYEAQ. CDR3 DNA: TGTGCCAGCAGTCCTAGGGGTCCTGGAAACACCATATATTTT. As protein: CASSPRGPGNTIYF.

This chain links TRBV7-2 with TRBJ2-4; the D gene is possibly TRBD1 (6 bases). Per the germline V gene, CDR1 is SGHTA and CDR2 is FQGNSA. The CDR3 is made up of 15 amino acids. V was trimmed by 5 bases and J by 2 bases, leaving 13 bases between them. The CDR3, as DNA: TGTGCCAGCAGCGATCAGGGGTCGACCAAAAACATTCAGTACTTC. Translating it yields CASSDQGSTKNIQYF.

The V call is TRBV4-1, the J call TRBJ1-3, with 9 bases fitting TRBD1. The CDR3 spans 16 residues. Germline-derived CDR1 and CDR2 are MGHRA and YSYEKL. J gave up 0 bases and V 4 bases, and 4 bases lay outside the gene matches. CDR3 amino acids: CASSPGTGSSGNTIYF. CDR3 coding DNA: TGCGCCAGCAGCCCTGGGACAGGGAGCTCTGGAAACACCATATATTTT.

Regarding this clone: The sample carries other DNA sequences with the same CDR3. CDR3 residues: CASSQDRDRYYGYTF. The CDR3 DNA follows: TGCGCCAGCAGCCAAGACAGGGACAGGTACTATGGCTACACCTTC. This rearrangement joins TRBV4-3 to TRBJ1-2; 8 bases line up with TRBD1. CDR3 size: 15 residues. The germline CDR1 and CDR2 sequences are LGHNA and YSLEER. Trimming at V came to 0 bases and at J to 3 bases, leaving 3 bases not matched to a gene.

This chain uses TRBV21-1 with TRBJ1-6; the table calls TRBD1, which could not be checked here. TRBV21-1 is reported as a pseudogene. The CDR3 consists of 18 residues. In DNA, the CDR3 is TGTGCCAGCAGCAAACAATCATTAGGGGGTCCCTATAATTCACCCCTCCACTTT. Translated: CASSKQSLGGPYNSPLHF.

The rearrangement links TRBV7-8 to TRBJ2-3; 10 bases are a match to TRBD2. Losses at the gene ends were 4 bases for V and 3 bases for J; bases not matched to a gene: 16. Germline V gene data show CDR1 as SGHVS and CDR2 as FQNEAQ. There are 19 residues in the CDR3. CDR3 in DNA: TGTGCCAGCAGCTCTGCCCCCAACCTCCTAGCGGGGGCAACAGATACGCAGTATTTT. As protein: CASSSAPNLLAGATDTQYF.

V is TRBV5-1 and J is TRBJ2-5; perhaps TRBD2 as D (7 bases). Germline CDR1 and CDR2: SGHRS and YFSETQ. The CDR3 spans 17 residues. The V end lost 0 bases, the J end lost 2 bases, and 17 bases lay between the germline ends. The CDR3 reads CASSLEGGASGQETQYF. The CDR3 DNA reads TGCGCCAGCAGCTTGGAAGGGGGAGCTAGCGGACAAGAGACCCAGTACTTC.

The chain couples TRBV29-1 to TRBJ2-1; 11 bases match TRBD1. V shed 5 bases, J shed 10 bases, and the junction held 7 bases outside the gene matches. The CDR3 loop spans 13 amino acids. The germline V gene has CDR1 SQVTM and CDR2 ANQGSEA. CDR3 residues: CSVINWDRGEQFF. CDR3 nucleotide sequence: TGCAGCGTTATTAATTGGGACAGGGGGGAGCAGTTCTTC.

The chain is built from TRBV7-2 and TRBJ1-2, with 8 bases that match TRBD1. Germline V lookup: CDR1 SGHTA, CDR2 FQGNSA. CDR3 length: 16 residues. J was trimmed by 3 bases and V by 1 base; bases with no gene match: 7. CDR3 in DNA: TGTGCCAGCAGCTTAGTGGCGCAGGGGGCGGACTATGGCTACACCTTC. It codes for CASSLVAQGADYGYTF.